Shown below are 26 T cell receptor beta chains from a single sample sequenced in a study of CD8+CD57+ T cells in acquired aplastic anemia. Both TCR beta VDJ combination and CDR3 sequence profiling were carried out. Genomic DNA was the template for this profiling. TCRdb used MiXCR to reprocess the reads, holding one entry per CDR3 protein. The data contain more than 150,000 distinct CDR3 sequences, roughly half of them singletons. Only patients with CD8+CD57+ cell expansion on flow cytometry were chosen for sequencing. The sequenced material came from sorted CD4+, CD8+, or CD8+CD57+ T cells (not recorded which) from PBMCs. The receptors stem from a human donor with aplastic anemia.

The sample holds many counts of this clonotype. The J gene is TRBJ1-1, the V gene TRBV25-1, with D possibly matching TRBD1 (5 bases). The V end was cut by 1 base, the J end by 4 bases, with 13 bases between. The CDR3 spans 15 residues. The V gene's germline CDR1 is MGHDK and CDR2 SYGVNS. CDR3 DNA: TGTGCCAGCAGTGAATTAAGGGGAGTGAGCACTGAAGCTTTCTTT. Its protein is CASSELRGVSTEAFF.

The chain has TRBV2 and TRBJ1-1; D is unclear. The CDR3 extends over 14 amino acids. V lost 5 bases and J lost 1, with 11 bases in between. Germline CDR1 and CDR2: SNHLY and FYNNEI. In DNA, the CDR3 is TGTGCCAGCAGTTTAACCCGGGAGAACACTGAAGCTTTCTTT. The encoded protein is CASSLTRENTEAFF.

The V and J genes are TRBV7-8 and TRBJ1-1, with unresolved D. The CDR3 loop spans 13 amino acids. Germline lookup yields CDR1 SGHVS and CDR2 FQNEAQ. V lost 8 bases and J 9 bases, leaving 19 bases between the germline ends. The CDR3 DNA sequence: TGTGCCAGCGCAATCTTGGCCCACAGTCAAGCTTTCTTT. Residues: CASAILAHSQAFF.

The rearrangement uses TRBV24-1 and TRBJ2-5, with unresolved D. The germline V gene has CDR1 KGHDR and CDR2 SFDVKD. This CDR3 has 13 residues. V was pared by 5 bases and J by 1 base, with 7 bases between. CDR3 region: CATSGSFQETQYF. The CDR3, as DNA: TGTGCCACCAGTGGTTCCTTCCAAGAGACCCAGTACTTC.

The chain employs TRBV11-3 and TRBJ1-4, with 7 bases aligning to TRBD1. The CDR3 contains 14 residues. The V and J ends lost 3 bases and 3 bases, in that order; junction bases with no gene match: 1. Germline V gives CDR1 SGHNT, CDR2 YENEEA. DNA of the CDR3: TGTGCCAGCAGCTTGACAGGGCCTAATGAAAAACTGTTTTTT. Translation: CASSLTGPNEKLFF.

This chain connects TRBV7-3 to TRBJ1-2, with TRBD1 as a possible D gene (5 bases). Between the trimmed V and J ends, which lost 4 bases and 7 bases, there was a span of 22 bases. From germline, CDR1 is SGHTA and CDR2 FQGTGA. CDR3 length equals 16 residues. CDR3 residues: CASSSTQPKGPGGYTF. CDR3 in DNA: TGTGCCAGCAGCTCTACTCAACCCAAGGGACCTGGTGGCTACACCTTC.

This clonotype was found many times. This sequence joins TRBV7-3 and TRBJ2-7; TRBD2 agrees at 7 bases. The junction had 6 bases not matched to a gene; V was cut back by 0 bases and J by 4 bases. The CDR3 sequence is 15 residues long. Germline V gives CDR1 SGHTA, CDR2 FQGTGA. The CDR3, as DNA: TGTGCCAGCAGCTTAACTAGCGGGCGGGGATACGAGCAGTACTTC. This encodes CASSLTSGRGYEQYF.

This chain links TRBV2 with TRBJ2-2; possible D gene TRBD1, 6 bases. The V and J ends lost 5 bases and 4 bases respectively, with 11 bases between them. The CDR3 loop spans 14 amino acids. Germline V gene sequence: CDR1 SNHLY, CDR2 FYNNEI. CDR3 sequence reads: CASSNRVSTGELFF. The CDR3 DNA reads as TGTGCCAGCAGTAACAGGGTTTCCACCGGGGAGCTGTTTTTT.

V usage is TRBV7-8 and J usage is TRBJ1-2; TRBD1 aligns across 7 bases. Germline CDR1 and CDR2: SGHVS and FQNEAQ. Germline trimming cut 3 bases from V and 13 bases from J; bases unmatched to any gene: 11. The CDR3 extends over 13 amino acids. Here the CDR3 DNA reads TGTGCCAGCAGCTTTATCGGGGACAGCCGTATCACCTTC. As protein: CASSFIGDSRITF.

The J gene is TRBJ1-5, the V gene TRBV19; TRBD1 might be the D (6 bases). V lost 2 bases to trimming and J lost 5 bases, with 10 bases between them. Germline values: CDR1 LNHDA, CDR2 SQIVND (reference sequence). CDR3 length: 14 residues. CDR3 DNA: TGTGCCAGTAGTATACCAGGGGTCGATCAGCCCCAGCATTTT. Its translation: CASSIPGVDQPQHF.

The sample holds many counts of this clonotype. This chain joins TRBV12-3 or TRBV12-4 and TRBJ2-5; no firm D call. Trimming shortened V by 4 bases and J by 5 bases, and 17 bases separated the two germline ends. The CDR3 totals 15 residues. CDR3 coding DNA: TGTGCCAGCAGTTATGGGGATACGGTAGTGGAGACCCAGTACTTC. This codes for CASSYGDTVVETQYF.

Details on this clonotype: A single base separates this from a much larger clone, so it may be a read error. This rearrangement joins TRBV10-3 to TRBJ2-1; weak D call: TRBD2 (6 bases). Germline V gene data show CDR1 as ENHRY and CDR2 as SYGVKD. CDR3 length: 14 residues. CDR3: CATSEGLSYNGQFF. CDR3 coding DNA: TGTGCCACCTCGGAGGGCCTCTCCTACAATGGGCAGTTCTTC.

Ten or more counts support this clonotype. CDR3 nucleotides: TGTGCCAGCCACTCCGGGCGAAGGACCGGGGAGCTGTTTTTT. Amino acid sequence: CASHSGRRTGELFF. The chain recombines TRBV19 with TRBJ2-2; no reliable D call. V was cut by 9 bases and J by 5 bases, with 16 bases left in between. This CDR3 contains 14 residues. Germline lookup yields CDR1 LNHDA and CDR2 SQIVND (reference sequence).

Note on this clonotype: Compared with germline, one end of the junction differs, possibly owing to a read error. The chain combines TRBV19 with TRBJ2-5, with D perhaps matching TRBD1 (6 bases). Germline lookup yields CDR1 LNHDA and CDR2 SQIVND (reference sequence). The CDR3 has 14 residues. The CDR3 is CASSITGSAEIQYF. The CDR3, as DNA: TGTGCCAGTAGTATTACAGGGTCGGCAGAGATCCAGTACTTC.

This chain links TRBV3-1 with TRBJ2-3; D is unclear. This CDR3 has 13 amino acids. The V end was cut by 0 bases, the J end by 10 bases, with 11 bases between. The germline V gene has CDR1 LGHDT and CDR2 YNNKEL (reference sequence). CDR3 region: CASSQDNDRPQYF. Here the CDR3 DNA reads TGTGCCAGCAGCCAAGATAACGATAGGCCGCAGTATTTT.

This clonotype was seen a handful of times. The chain couples TRBV2 to TRBJ1-6; perhaps TRBD1 as D (6 bases). The V gene's germline CDR1 is SNHLY and CDR2 FYNNEI. The CDR3 covers 14 residues. V dropped 3 bases and J dropped 6 bases, with 9 bases sitting between them. CDR3 sequence: CASSEGTPNSPLHF. CDR3 nucleotides: TGTGCCAGCAGTGAGGGGACACCTAATTCACCCCTCCACTTT.

The chain recombines TRBV20-1 with TRBJ1-5; D remains unclear. The CDR3 runs 14 residues. Germline lookup yields CDR1 DFQATT and CDR2 SNEGSKA (reference sequence). V dropped 1 base and J dropped 3 bases, with 10 bases sitting between them. The CDR3, as DNA: TGCAGTGCTAGAGGGCATAACTCCAATCAGCCCCAGCATTTT. The encoded protein is CSARGHNSNQPQHF.

This clonotype was observed many times. The chain employs TRBV12-3 or TRBV12-4 and TRBJ1-1; D perhaps matches TRBD1 (5 bases). The V and J ends lost 5 bases and 3 bases respectively, with 13 bases between them. This CDR3 spans 14 amino acids. The CDR3 nucleotides are TGTGCCAGCAGTCCCCTAAGGGGCTACACTGAAGCTTTCTTT. The encoded protein is CASSPLRGYTEAFF.

This clonotype was counted a single time. The chain is built from TRBV24-1 and TRBJ2-1; perhaps D is TRBD1 or TRBD2 (5 bases each). The CDR3 length is 14 residues. V was clipped by 6 bases and J by 4 bases, with 12 bases between them. Per germline, CDR1 KGHDR and CDR2 SFDVKD. The CDR3 reads CATSPGRVYNEQFF. The CDR3 nucleotides are TGTGCCACCAGTCCGGGGCGGGTATACAATGAGCAGTTCTTC.

The rearrangement uses TRBV15 and TRBJ2-7; D is ambiguous. V was shortened by 4 bases and J by 3 bases, with 13 bases between the two germline ends. The V gene's germline CDR1 is LNHNV and CDR2 YYDKDF (reference sequence). This CDR3 spans 14 amino acids. The CDR3 DNA reads as TGTGCCACCAGCAAGGCAGAAAAACACTACGAGCAGTACTTC. Its translation: CATSKAEKHYEQYF.

This clonotype was counted at least ten times. The V call is TRBV2, the J call TRBJ2-2; 7 bases align to TRBD2. Germline V gene lookup returns CDR1 SNHLY and CDR2 FYNNEI. After removal of 6 bases from V and 7 bases from J, the junction contained 5 bases not matched to a gene. The length of the CDR3 is 13 residues. Here the CDR3 reads CASRGASGGELFF. In DNA form, the CDR3 reads TGTGCCAGCAGAGGGGCTAGCGGCGGGGAGCTGTTTTTT.

This clonotype occurred many times. The V and J genes are TRBV5-1 and TRBJ1-1; the D is unclear. Germline assignment: CDR1 SGHRS and CDR2 YFSETQ. The CDR3 consists of 14 residues. V dropped 2 bases and J dropped 10 bases, with 18 bases sitting between them. CDR3 nucleotide sequence: TGCGCCAGCAGCTTTGACGGACCCAGCTCAGGAGCTTTCTTT. Protein sequence: CASSFDGPSSGAFF.

The chain combines TRBV15 with TRBJ2-7; 8 nucleotides align to TRBD1. The V gene's germline CDR1 is LNHNV and CDR2 YYDKDF (reference sequence). The junction had 3 bases not matched to a gene; V was cut back by 8 bases and J by 3 bases. The CDR3 loop spans 12 amino acids. CDR3 nucleotides: TGTGCCACCTCGGACAGGGTCTACGAGCAGTACTTC. Protein sequence: CATSDRVYEQYF.

The J gene is TRBJ2-7, the V gene TRBV15, with a weak D call TRBD2 (5 bases). CDR3 length: 15 residues. V was trimmed by 0 bases and J by 7 bases, leaving 16 bases between them. In germline, CDR1 is LNHNV, CDR2 YYDKDF (reference sequence). The CDR3 spells CATSRDRVRSGEQYF. The DNA of the CDR3 is TGTGCCACCAGCAGAGATCGGGTCCGCTCGGGGGAGCAGTACTTC.

This clonotype was recorded many times. This rearrangement joins TRBV19 to TRBJ1-3; D possibly corresponds to TRBD1 (5 bases). The CDR3 extends over 14 amino acids. Germline loops: CDR1 LNHDA, CDR2 SQIVND (reference sequence). Trimming shortened V by 9 bases and J by 0 bases, and 12 bases separated the two germline ends. Here the CDR3 reads CASTRGASGNTIYF. The CDR3 DNA reads as TGTGCCAGCACGAGGGGAGCCTCTGGAAACACCATATATTTT. The full variable domain, with the rest looked up from reference TRBV19 and TRBJ1-3, is DGGITQSPKYLFRKEGQNVTLSCEQNLNHDAMYWYRQDPGQGLRLIYYSQIVNDFQKGDIAEGYSVSREKKESFPLTVTSAQKNPTAFYLCASTRGASGNTIYFGEGSWLTVV.

V and J are TRBV7-3 and TRBJ2-7; D is unresolved. With 5 bases removed from V and 4 bases from J, the gap between germline ends came to 12 bases. The CDR3 length is 13 residues. In germline, CDR1 is SGHTA, CDR2 FQGTGA. As DNA, the CDR3 is TGTGCCAGCAGCCTCACGGACGGGTACGAGCAGTACTTC. The encoded protein is CASSLTDGYEQYF.